The clone carrying this T cell receptor beta chain was recorded a few times. Its cognate antigen is unknown. This record comes from a study of identical twins. The study's findings and limits: It was out-of-frame TCR alpha sharing in monozygotic twins that models underestimated. Where out-of-frame alpha sequences were twin-shared, they showed excess low generation probability.

V lost 1 base, J lost 10 bases, and 23 bases lay in between. The CDR3 contains 17 residues. In TCRdb, the 5' RACE reads were re-called with MiXCR into one record per CDR3 protein. The repertoire holds some 630,000 distinct CDR3 sequences, with about 7.6% as singletons. This sample was also put to use in a study of yellow fever vaccine responses in identical twins. Turning to that study: On the reported evidence, twins' vaccine T cell responses seemed partly convergent and partly personalized.

The rearrangement links TRBV12-3 or TRBV12-4 to TRBJ2-4; D possibly corresponds to TRBD1 (5 bases). Sequenced: PBMCs. The TCR was taken from a woman under 30 in good health. The CDR3 bases are TGTGCCAGCAGTTTAGAGCCCCCAGGGTCGCCCCTTAGGATTCAGTACTTC. It translates to CASSLEPPGSPLRIQYF.